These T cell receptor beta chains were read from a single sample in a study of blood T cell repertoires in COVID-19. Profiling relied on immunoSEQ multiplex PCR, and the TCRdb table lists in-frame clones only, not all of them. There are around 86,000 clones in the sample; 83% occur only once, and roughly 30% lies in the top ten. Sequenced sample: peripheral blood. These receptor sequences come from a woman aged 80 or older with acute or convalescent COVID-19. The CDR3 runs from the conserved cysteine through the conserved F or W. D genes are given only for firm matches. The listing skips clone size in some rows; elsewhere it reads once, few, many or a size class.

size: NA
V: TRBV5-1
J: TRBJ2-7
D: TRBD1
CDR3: CASNPGTGVQDEF
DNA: TGCGCCAGCAATCCCGGGACAGGGGTACAAGATGAATTC

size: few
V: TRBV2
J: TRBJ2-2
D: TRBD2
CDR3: CASSGREGLTGELFF
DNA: TGTGCCAGCAGTGGCCGGGAGGGCCTCACCGGGGAGCTGTTTTTT

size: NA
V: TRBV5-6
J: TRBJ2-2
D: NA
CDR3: CASSLIVGELFF
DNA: TGTGCCAGCAGCTTGATAGTCGGGGAGCTGTTTTTT

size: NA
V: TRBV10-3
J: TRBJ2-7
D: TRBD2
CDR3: CAISESVSGGSSYEQYF
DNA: TGTGCCATCAGTGAGTCTGTTAGCGGGGGAAGCTCCTACGAGCAGTACTTC

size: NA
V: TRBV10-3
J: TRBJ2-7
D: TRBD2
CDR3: CAISDPASGKSSYEQYF
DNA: TGTGCCATCAGTGATCCGGCTAGCGGTAAGAGCTCCTACGAGCAGTACTTC

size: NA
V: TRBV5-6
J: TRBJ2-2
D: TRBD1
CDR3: CASSAPDRAYAGELFF
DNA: TGTGCCAGCAGCGCCCCGGACAGGGCGTATGCCGGGGAGCTGTTTTTT

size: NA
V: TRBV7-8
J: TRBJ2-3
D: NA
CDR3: CASSLDQGVGTDTQYF
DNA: TGTGCCAGCAGCTTAGATCAGGGCGTGGGCACAGATACGCAGTATTTT

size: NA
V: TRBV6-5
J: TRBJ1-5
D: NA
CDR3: CASSYLPNQPQHF
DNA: TGTGCCAGCAGTTACCTTCCGAATCAGCCCCAGCATTTT

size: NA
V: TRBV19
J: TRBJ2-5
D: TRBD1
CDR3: CASSGDRFGTQYF
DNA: TGTGCCAGTAGTGGGGACAGGTTCGGGACCCAGTACTTC

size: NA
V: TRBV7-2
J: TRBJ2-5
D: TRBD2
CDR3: CASSPAPGGETQYF
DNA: TGTGCCAGCAGCCCCGCGCCGGGAGGAGAGACCCAGTACTTC

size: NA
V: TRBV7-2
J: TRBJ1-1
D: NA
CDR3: CASSLGAVGTEAFF
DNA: TGTGCCAGCAGCTTGGGGGCGGTGGGAACTGAAGCTTTCTTT

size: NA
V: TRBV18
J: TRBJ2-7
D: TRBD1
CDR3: CASSPGQTTYEQYF
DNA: TGTGCCAGCTCCCCGGGACAGACGACCTACGAGCAGTACTTC

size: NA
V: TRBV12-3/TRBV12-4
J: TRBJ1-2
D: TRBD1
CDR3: CASSTGQGGYTF
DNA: TGTGCCAGCAGCACCGGACAGGGCGGCTACACCTTC

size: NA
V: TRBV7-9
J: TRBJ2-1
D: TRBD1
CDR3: CASSPRGNYNEQFF
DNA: TGTGCCAGCAGCCCCAGGGGGAACTACAATGAGCAGTTCTTC

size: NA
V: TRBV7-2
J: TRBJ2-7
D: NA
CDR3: CASSLDYSYEQYF
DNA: TGTGCCAGCAGCTTAGACTATTCCTACGAGCAGTACTTC

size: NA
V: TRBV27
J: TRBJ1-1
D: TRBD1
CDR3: CASSLRPGTGDTEAFF
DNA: TGTGCCAGCAGTTTACGCCCGGGGACAGGAGACACTGAAGCTTTCTTT

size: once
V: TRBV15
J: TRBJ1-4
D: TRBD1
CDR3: CATSRDLAGGANEKLFF
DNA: TGTGCCACCAGCAGAGATCTGGCAGGGGGCGCGAACGAAAAACTGTTTTTT

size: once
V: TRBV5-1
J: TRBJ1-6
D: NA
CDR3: CASSPLGLPMGDSPLHF
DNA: TGCGCCAGCAGCCCCCTGGGACTCCCGATGGGCGATTCACCCCTCCACTTT

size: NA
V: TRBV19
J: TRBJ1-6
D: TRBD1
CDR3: CASSGTVESPLHF
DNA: TGTGCCAGTAGCGGGACAGTAGAGTCACCCCTCCACTTT

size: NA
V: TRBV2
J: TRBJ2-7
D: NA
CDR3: CASSVGSRTYEQYF
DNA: TGTGCCAGCAGTGTGGGCAGCCGTACCTACGAGCAGTACTTC

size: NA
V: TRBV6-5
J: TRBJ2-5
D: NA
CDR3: CASRGAATSGTQYF
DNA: TGTGCCAGCAGGGGGGCGGCGACGAGTGGGACCCAGTACTTC

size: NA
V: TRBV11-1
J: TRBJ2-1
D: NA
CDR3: CASSRGQSSYNEQFF
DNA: TGTGCCAGCAGCCGCGGGCAGAGCTCCTACAATGAGCAGTTCTTC

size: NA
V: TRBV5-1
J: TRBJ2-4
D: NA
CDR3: CASSSGGEYF
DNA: TGCGCCAGCAGCTCGGGCGGGGAGTACTTC

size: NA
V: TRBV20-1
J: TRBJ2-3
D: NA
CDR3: CSPKVVDTQYF
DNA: TGCAGTCCTAAAGTAGTTGATACGCAGTATTTT

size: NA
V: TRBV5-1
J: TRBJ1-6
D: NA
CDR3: CASSPDGGSYNSPLHF
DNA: TGCGCCAGCAGCCCGGACGGAGGCTCCTATAATTCACCCCTCCACTTT